This T cell receptor (beta chain) was recorded in a study of cytomegalovirus exposure and HLA in healthy donors. Trimming cost V 6 bases and J 2 bases, with 12 bases left between them. Germline-derived CDR1 and CDR2 are MNHEY and SVGAGI. The CDR3 spans 14 residues. Notes on this clone: Its matching antigen is unknown.

Sequencing was performed with immunoSEQ multiplex PCR; in TCRdb, only in-frame clones are kept and a portion is missing. The sample lists more than 95,000 clones, around 90% occurring once. Whole-study findings and limits: 150 or so TCR beta chains were listed as cytomegalovirus-associated. TCR clusters originating in the first cohort tended to co-occur in the roughly 130 validation repertoires, according to a later analysis.

Sequenced sample: PBMCs. This clonotype was obtained from a woman aged 18-30 years in good health and CMV-seronegative. This sequence joins TRBV6-5 and TRBJ2-3; weak D call: TRBD2 (5 bases). DNA for the CDR3: TGTGCCAGCAGGCCAACTAGAACCACAGATACGCAGTATTTT. It encodes CASRPTRTTDTQYF.